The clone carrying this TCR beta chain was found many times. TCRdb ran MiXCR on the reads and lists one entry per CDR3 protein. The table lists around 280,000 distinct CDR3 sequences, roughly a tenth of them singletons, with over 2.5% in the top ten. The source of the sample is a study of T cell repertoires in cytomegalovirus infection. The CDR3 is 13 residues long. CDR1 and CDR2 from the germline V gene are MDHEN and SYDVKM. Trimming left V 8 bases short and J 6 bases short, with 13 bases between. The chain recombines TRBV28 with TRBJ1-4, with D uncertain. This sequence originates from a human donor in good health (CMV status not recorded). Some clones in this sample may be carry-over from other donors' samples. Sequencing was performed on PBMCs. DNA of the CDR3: TGTGCCAGCCTCAGCGCCATCGATGAAAAACTGTTTTTT. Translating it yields CASLSAIDEKLFF.